This T cell receptor (beta chain) stems from a study of T cell responses to AZD1222 COVID-19 vaccine. As concerns this clone: Its specificity is not known.

Germline CDR1 MDHEN, CDR2 SYDVKM. The CDR3 sequence is 13 residues long. V lost 8 bases, J lost 1 base, and 11 bases lay in between. The protocol was immunoSEQ multiplex PCR, while the TCRdb copy is restricted to in-frame clones and leaves out a portion. In the table there are 90,000 to 130,000 clones, about four fifths of which are singletons. Findings of the study overall: Only after the peak T cell response were repertoires sampled.

The sequencing here drew on peripheral blood, taken on day 0 of AZD1222 vaccination. V gene TRBV28 combines with J gene TRBJ1-2; D call uncertain. The source is an adult in good health. The CDR3 DNA reads TGTGCCAGCCTCAGGCAATTTAACTATGGCTACACCTTC. It specifies CASLRQFNYGYTF.